This T cell receptor beta chain was documented in a study of cytomegalovirus exposure and HLA in healthy donors. Study-wide points: Listed as cytomegalovirus-associated were 150 or so TCR beta chains. Testing in vitro showed a few CMV-associated chains specific for CMV antigens. The dataset shows that most TCR sequences were rare, while some public TCRs occurred in many donors.

The CDR3 has 15 amino acids. V was pared by 5 bases and J by 6 bases, with 5 bases of the junction left unmatched. CDR1 and CDR2 from the germline V gene are SEHNR and FQNEAQ (reference sequence). The validation cohort, a group of over a hundred subjects, included the donors and was separate from the roughly 670-subject first cohort. Of note for this clone: Its cognate antigen is unknown.

Method: immunoSEQ multiplex PCR; TCRdb's copy keeps in-frame clones and lacks some. The sample has about 150,000 clones, about 91% seen once. The sequenced sample consisted of PBMCs. The chain carries TRBV7-9 and TRBJ1-6; 9 bases fit TRBD1. The clonotype originates from a young woman in good health and CMV-seropositive. The CDR3 region has the DNA TGTGCCAGCAGCCCAGGGGGACAGGGTAATTCACCCCTCCACTTT. The encoded protein is CASSPGGQGNSPLHF.